These T cell receptor beta chains were read from a single sample in a study of cytomegalovirus exposure and HLA in healthy donors. Sequencing used immunoSEQ multiplex PCR; TCRdb keeps in-frame clones, though not all of them. This sample yields approximately 61,000 clones, of which about 80% are seen a single time; 51% belongs to the top ten. Sample: PBMCs. Every receptor here comes from a man over 45 in good health and CMV-seropositive. The CDR3 runs from the conserved cysteine through the conserved F or W. The D gene is left open where the match is weak. Where a row states a size, it is once, few, many or the class of an expanded clone; other rows omit it.

cdr3_aa: CASSLDQRPTTEAFF
cdr3_nt: TGTGCCAGCAGCTTAGATCAGAGGCCAACAACTGAAGCTTTCTTT
j_call: TRBJ1-1
v_call: TRBV11-2
d_call: -
clone_size: -

cdr3_aa: CSVEGGCGANVLTF
cdr3_nt: TGCAGCGTTGAAGGCGGCTGTGGGGCCAACGTCCTGACTTTC
j_call: TRBJ2-6
v_call: TRBV29-1
d_call: -
clone_size: few

cdr3_aa: CASSFDASGRARYEQYF
cdr3_nt: TGCGCCAGCAGCTTCGATGCTAGCGGGAGGGCGCGCTACGAGCAGTACTTC
j_call: TRBJ2-7
v_call: TRBV5-1
d_call: TRBD2
clone_size: -

cdr3_aa: CASSIGRVNTGELFF
cdr3_nt: TGTGCCAGTAGTATTGGCAGGGTGAACACCGGGGAGCTGTTTTTT
j_call: TRBJ2-2
v_call: TRBV19
d_call: -
clone_size: -

cdr3_aa: CASSDHGNNSPLHF
cdr3_nt: TGTGCCAGCAGTGATCACGGGAATAATTCACCCCTCCACTTT
j_call: TRBJ1-6
v_call: TRBV25-1
d_call: -
clone_size: -

cdr3_aa: CASRPTGTLSYEQYF
cdr3_nt: TGTGCCAGCAGGCCGACAGGGACCCTCTCCTACGAGCAGTACTTC
j_call: TRBJ2-7
v_call: TRBV6-1
d_call: TRBD1
clone_size: -

cdr3_aa: CASSAGAQGYGYTF
cdr3_nt: TGTGCCAGCTCAGCTGGGGCCCAGGGCTATGGCTACACCTTC
j_call: TRBJ1-2
v_call: TRBV18
d_call: -
clone_size: -

cdr3_aa: CASSLKGGSGTSGRGLYNEQFF
cdr3_nt: TGTGCCAGCAGTTTAAAGGGGGGGTCCGGGACTAGCGGGAGAGGGCTCTACAATGAGCAGTTCTTC
j_call: TRBJ2-1
v_call: TRBV27
d_call: TRBD2
clone_size: -

cdr3_aa: CASSNGDITSGNTIYF
cdr3_nt: TGTGCCAGCAGCAATGGGGACATTACCTCTGGAAACACCATATATTTT
j_call: TRBJ1-3
v_call: TRBV21-1
d_call: -
clone_size: once

cdr3_aa: CASSPDMLVLVYNEQFF
cdr3_nt: TGCGCCAGCAGCCCAGATATGCTCGTACTCGTCTACAATGAGCAGTTCTTC
j_call: TRBJ2-1
v_call: TRBV4-3
d_call: -
clone_size: few

cdr3_aa: CASSEALRDRRYGYTF
cdr3_nt: TGTGCCAGCAGTGAAGCGCTTCGGGACAGGCGCTATGGCTACACCTTC
j_call: TRBJ1-2
v_call: TRBV2
d_call: TRBD1
clone_size: -

cdr3_aa: CASSLVLRDSNNEQFF
cdr3_nt: TGTGCCAGCAGCTTAGTGTTGCGTGACTCTAACAATGAGCAGTTCTTC
j_call: TRBJ2-1
v_call: TRBV11-3
d_call: -
clone_size: -

cdr3_aa: CASSLAGAYEQYF
cdr3_nt: TGTGCCAGCAGCTTAGCTGGGGCATACGAGCAGTACTTC
j_call: TRBJ2-7
v_call: TRBV11-2
d_call: -
clone_size: -

cdr3_aa: CAWSADREIDF
cdr3_nt: TGTGCCTGGAGTGCGGACAGGGAGATTGACTTC
j_call: TRBJ2-5
v_call: TRBV30
d_call: TRBD1
clone_size: -

cdr3_aa: CASKIEQGNTEAFF
cdr3_nt: TGTGCCAGCAAAATTGAACAGGGGAACACTGAAGCTTTCTTT
j_call: TRBJ1-1
v_call: TRBV6-1
d_call: -
clone_size: -

cdr3_aa: CASSGQPGVTGELFF
cdr3_nt: TGTGCCAGCAGTGGCCAACCGGGGGTCACCGGGGAGCTGTTTTTT
j_call: TRBJ2-2
v_call: TRBV6-5
d_call: -
clone_size: -

cdr3_aa: CASSQPTSSYEQYF
cdr3_nt: TGCGCCAGCAGCCAACCGACTAGTTCCTACGAGCAGTACTTC
j_call: TRBJ2-7
v_call: TRBV5-1
d_call: -
clone_size: -

cdr3_aa: CASTQGQVRTDTQYF
cdr3_nt: TGCGCCAGCACCCAAGGACAGGTCCGCACAGATACGCAGTATTTT
j_call: TRBJ2-3
v_call: TRBV10-2
d_call: TRBD1
clone_size: -

cdr3_aa: CASRGLAGSGQQYF
cdr3_nt: TGTGCCAGCAGGGGACTAGCGGGATCCGGCCAGCAGTACTTC
j_call: TRBJ2-7
v_call: TRBV2
d_call: TRBD2
clone_size: few

cdr3_aa: CASSLAGKETQYF
cdr3_nt: TGCGCCAGCAGCTTGGCCGGGAAAGAGACCCAGTACTTC
j_call: TRBJ2-5
v_call: TRBV5-1
d_call: -
clone_size: -

cdr3_aa: CASSIVPTGGRWTEAFF
cdr3_nt: TGTGCCAGTAGTATAGTCCCCACCGGGGGGAGATGGACTGAAGCTTTCTTT
j_call: TRBJ1-1
v_call: TRBV19
d_call: -
clone_size: -

cdr3_aa: CASSLGPGTGGHNEQFF
cdr3_nt: TGCGCCAGCAGCTTGGGCCCCGGCACGGGAGGACACAATGAGCAGTTCTTC
j_call: TRBJ2-1
v_call: TRBV5-1
d_call: TRBD2
clone_size: -

cdr3_aa: CASSEPGLSGVGQYF
cdr3_nt: TGTGCCAGCAGTGAACCGGGTCTTTCGGGGGTGGGGCAGTACTTC
j_call: TRBJ2-7
v_call: TRBV25-1
d_call: -
clone_size: -

cdr3_aa: CASSPLGGPYEQYF
cdr3_nt: TGTGCCAGCAGTCCCCTTGGAGGGCCCTACGAGCAGTACTTC
j_call: TRBJ2-7
v_call: TRBV27
d_call: -
clone_size: -

cdr3_aa: CASSQDIIVVTYNEQFF
cdr3_nt: TGCGCCAGCAGCCAAGATATTATAGTAGTCACCTACAATGAGCAGTTCTTC
j_call: TRBJ2-1
v_call: TRBV4-3
d_call: -
clone_size: -

cdr3_aa: CSSSRMSSYNEQFF
cdr3_nt: TGTTCCAGCAGCCGCATGAGCTCCTACAATGAGCAGTTCTTC
j_call: TRBJ2-1
v_call: TRBV7-9
d_call: -
clone_size: -

cdr3_aa: CASSLKETQYF
cdr3_nt: TGTGCCAGCAGTCTTAAAGAGACCCAGTACTTC
j_call: TRBJ2-5
v_call: TRBV28
d_call: -
clone_size: -

cdr3_aa: CASSEQTSGRAGDTQYF
cdr3_nt: TGTGCCAGCAGCGAGCAGACTAGCGGGAGGGCCGGGGATACGCAGTATTTT
j_call: TRBJ2-3
v_call: TRBV9
d_call: TRBD2
clone_size: -

cdr3_aa: CASSIGGFSSYNEQFF
cdr3_nt: TGTGCCAGTAGTATCGGGGGTTTCAGCTCCTACAATGAGCAGTTCTTC
j_call: TRBJ2-1
v_call: TRBV19
d_call: -
clone_size: -

cdr3_aa: CASSGFRDILRYGYTF
cdr3_nt: TGTGCCAGCAGCGGGTTTCGGGACATTTTGCGTTATGGCTACACCTTC
j_call: TRBJ1-2
v_call: TRBV9
d_call: -
clone_size: few

cdr3_aa: CASSLLALSGANVLTF
cdr3_nt: TGTGCCAGCAGCTTACTCGCGCTCTCTGGGGCCAACGTCCTGACTTTC
j_call: TRBJ2-6
v_call: TRBV11-2
d_call: -
clone_size: few

cdr3_aa: CASSFAGEPYEQYF
cdr3_nt: TGTGCCAGCAGTTTCGCTGGGGAGCCCTACGAGCAGTACTTC
j_call: TRBJ2-7
v_call: TRBV28
d_call: -
clone_size: -

cdr3_aa: CASSLFLRSQYF
cdr3_nt: TGCGCCAGCAGCTTATTCCTGAGATCGCAGTATTTT
j_call: TRBJ2-3
v_call: TRBV5-1
d_call: -
clone_size: -

cdr3_aa: CASSQATGFRETQYF
cdr3_nt: TGCGCCAGCAGCCAAGCTACAGGGTTTCGGGAGACCCAGTACTTC
j_call: TRBJ2-5
v_call: TRBV4-3
d_call: -
clone_size: few

cdr3_aa: CASSRDTNSPLHF
cdr3_nt: TGTGCCAGCAGCCGTGACACGAATTCACCCCTCCACTTT
j_call: TRBJ1-6
v_call: TRBV14
d_call: -
clone_size: -

cdr3_aa: CASSGGLAGGRDEQYF
cdr3_nt: TGCGCCAGCAGCGGCGGACTAGCGGGGGGGCGCGACGAGCAGTACTTC
j_call: TRBJ2-7
v_call: TRBV5-1
d_call: TRBD2
clone_size: -

cdr3_aa: CASSIEGALAKNIQYF
cdr3_nt: TGTGCCAGTAGTATTGAGGGGGCCCTGGCCAAAAACATTCAGTACTTC
j_call: TRBJ2-4
v_call: TRBV19
d_call: TRBD1
clone_size: -

cdr3_aa: CASSRGWLQGETQYF
cdr3_nt: TGTGCCAGCAGCCGAGGGTGGCTGCAGGGGGAGACCCAGTACTTC
j_call: TRBJ2-5
v_call: TRBV7-3
d_call: -
clone_size: -

cdr3_aa: CASSTRGAGQPQHF
cdr3_nt: TGTGCCAGCAGCACCCGGGGGGCAGGACAGCCCCAGCATTTT
j_call: TRBJ1-5
v_call: TRBV13
d_call: -
clone_size: -

cdr3_aa: CASSLQGPNEKLFF
cdr3_nt: TGTGCCAGCAGTTTACAGGGGCCTAATGAAAAACTGTTTTTT
j_call: TRBJ1-4
v_call: TRBV27
d_call: -
clone_size: -

cdr3_aa: CASSSSRGQETQYF
cdr3_nt: TGTGCCAGCAGCTCAAGTAGGGGGCAAGAGACCCAGTACTTC
j_call: TRBJ2-5
v_call: TRBV11-2
d_call: -
clone_size: -

cdr3_aa: CASGETGPTYEQYF
cdr3_nt: TGTGCCAGCGGAGAAACAGGGCCCACCTACGAGCAGTACTTC
j_call: TRBJ2-7
v_call: TRBV6-5
d_call: -
clone_size: -

cdr3_aa: CASSMKREGINEQFF
cdr3_nt: TGTGCCAGTAGTATGAAGCGGGAGGGCATCAATGAGCAGTTCTTC
j_call: TRBJ2-1
v_call: TRBV19
d_call: TRBD2
clone_size: -

cdr3_aa: CASWTGGMNTEAFF
cdr3_nt: TGTGCCAGTTGGACAGGGGGAATGAACACTGAAGCTTTCTTT
j_call: TRBJ1-1
v_call: TRBV27
d_call: TRBD1
clone_size: -

cdr3_aa: CASDRGRAGNTIYF
cdr3_nt: TGTGCCAGCGATCGTGGCAGGGCTGGAAACACCATATATTTT
j_call: TRBJ1-3
v_call: TRBV7-9
d_call: -
clone_size: once

cdr3_aa: CASSQSGGGETQYF
cdr3_nt: TGCGCCAGCAGCCAATCGGGGGGCGGCGAGACCCAGTACTTC
j_call: TRBJ2-5
v_call: TRBV4-1
d_call: -
clone_size: -

cdr3_aa: CAWRPLQKAQYF
cdr3_nt: TGTGCCTGGAGACCTTTACAGAAGGCCCAGTACTTC
j_call: TRBJ2-5
v_call: TRBV30
d_call: -
clone_size: -

cdr3_aa: CASSSGPTTEAFF
cdr3_nt: TGCGCCAGCAGCTCGGGTCCCACCACTGAAGCTTTCTTT
j_call: TRBJ1-1
v_call: TRBV5-1
d_call: -
clone_size: -

cdr3_aa: CASSPDRTGTSSYEQYF
cdr3_nt: TGCGCCAGCAGCCCGGACAGAACCGGGACTAGCAGCTACGAGCAGTACTTC
j_call: TRBJ2-7
v_call: TRBV5-1
d_call: TRBD2
clone_size: -

cdr3_aa: CASSEVGGTDTQYF
cdr3_nt: TGTGCCAGCAGCGAAGTAGGAGGCACAGATACGCAGTATTTT
j_call: TRBJ2-3
v_call: TRBV9
d_call: -
clone_size: few